Below, 23 T cell receptor beta chains from the same sample are listed, as sequenced in a study of monozygotic twins with inflammatory bowel disease. TCRdb reprocessed the 5' RACE reads, keeping one entry per CDR3 protein, no DNA. Recorded here are 330,000 or so distinct CDR3 sequences; the top ten clones represent around 2%. The specimen sequenced was blood. The source is a human donor with ulcerative colitis or Crohn's disease, or a healthy co-twin of an affected twin (not recorded which).

The chain uses TRBV28 and TRBJ2-2; lacking DNA, the TRBD1 call made by TCRdb goes unchecked. The CDR3 length is 15 residues. Germline V gene data show CDR1 as MDHEN and CDR2 as SYDVKM. The CDR3 sequence is CASSFQGPDIGELFF.

The V gene is TRBV30, the J gene TRBJ2-7; checking the TCRdb D call of TRBD1 is not possible without DNA. CDR3 length: 14 residues. The V gene's germline CDR1 is GTSNPN and CDR2 SVGIG (reference sequence). CDR3 loop: CAWSKTGRTGEQYF.

The chain carries TRBV12-3 or TRBV12-4 and TRBJ2-3; without DNA, the TCRdb call of TRBD2 cannot be checked. The CDR3 spans 15 residues. CDR3 sequence reads: CASSLVAGGTDTQYF.

The chain employs TRBV20-1 and TRBJ2-7; TCRdb indicates TRBD1, and absent DNA this call remains unverified. This CDR3 has 14 residues. Germline V gene lookup returns CDR1 DFQATT and CDR2 SNEGSKA (reference sequence). Here the CDR3 reads CSARGYQTGAVQYF.

The J gene is TRBJ1-5, the V gene TRBV19. This CDR3 is 14 amino acids long. Germline loops: CDR1 LNHDA, CDR2 SQIVND (reference sequence). The CDR3 loop reads CASSLAVRNQPQHF.

The genes are TRBV27 and TRBJ2-1; TCRdb indicates TRBD2, and absent DNA this call remains unverified. There are 14 residues in the CDR3. Germline lookup yields CDR1 MNHEY and CDR2 SMNVEV (reference sequence). The CDR3: CASSTSWVYNKQFF.

The CDR3: CASSQEQGGTQYF. The V call is TRBV4-1, the J call TRBJ2-3; no DNA is available, so the TRBD1 call from TCRdb remains unchecked. The CDR3 length is 13 residues. Germline-derived CDR1 and CDR2 are MGHRA and YSYEKL.

This chain joins TRBV18 and TRBJ2-3; TCRdb lists TRBD2, though no DNA is available to test this call. Per the germline V gene, CDR1 is KGHSH and CDR2 is LQKENI. The CDR3 covers 15 residues. The CDR3 reads CASSPSRAAADTQYF. Drawing the rest from reference TRBV18 and TRBJ2-3, the complete variable domain is NAGVMQNPRHLVRRRGQEARLRCSPMKGHSHVYWYRQLPEEGLKFMVYLQKENIIDESGMPKERFSAEFPKEGPSILRIQQVVRGDSAAYFCASSPSRAAADTQYFGPGTRLTVL.

V is TRBV7-9 and J is TRBJ1-5; TCRdb selects TRBD1, and the lack of DNA leaves this call unchecked. This CDR3 comprises 13 residues. From germline, CDR1 is SEHNR and CDR2 FQNEAQ (reference sequence). The CDR3 sequence: CASSKTGNQPQHF.

The chain uses TRBV10-2 and TRBJ2-7; TCRdb indicates TRBD2, and absent DNA this call remains unverified. Germline lookup yields CDR1 WSHSY and CDR2 SAAADI. This CDR3 is built from 16 residues. CDR3 region: CASNPSQRLAGGEQYF.

The chain joins TRBV12-3 or TRBV12-4 to TRBJ1-1. The CDR3 is made up of 12 amino acids. CDR3 sequence: CASSGRDTEAFF.

The chain links TRBV5-1 to TRBJ2-7; the TRBD2 assignment by TCRdb is unverifiable without DNA. This CDR3 has 14 residues. Germline loops: CDR1 SGHRS, CDR2 YFSETQ. The CDR3 loop is CASSSEGITYEQYF.

The chain carries TRBV10-2 and TRBJ2-3; TCRdb designates TRBD2, a call that cannot be tested without DNA. There are 18 residues in the CDR3. The germline V gene has CDR1 WSHSY and CDR2 SAAADI. The CDR3 sequence: CASSEPQGASGISDTQYF.

The rearrangement links TRBV27 to TRBJ2-3; TCRdb's assignment of TRBD2 cannot be checked, as there is no DNA. In germline, CDR1 is MNHEY, CDR2 SMNVEV (reference sequence). This CDR3 region has 18 residues. The CDR3 reads CASSFQGGKLRGTDTQYF.

The chain joins TRBV12-3 or TRBV12-4 to TRBJ1-3. This CDR3 has 13 amino acids. The CDR3: CGKPGCGGNTIYF.

The CDR3 sequence is CASSTGSRTLHF. This sequence joins TRBV9 and TRBJ1-6. Germline CDR1 reads SGDLS; CDR2 reads YYNGEE. This CDR3 has 12 residues.

The genes are TRBV2 and TRBJ2-1; TCRdb gives TRBD2 as the D gene, but with no DNA this cannot be confirmed. The germline gives CDR1 SNHLY, CDR2 FYNNEI. The length of the CDR3 is 16 residues. CDR3: CASRGLAESSYNEQFF.

This chain connects TRBV7-9 to TRBJ1-1; the D gene TCRdb calls, TRBD1, cannot be checked with no DNA. The CDR3 loop spans 15 amino acids. The germline CDR1 and CDR2 sequences are SEHNR and FQNEAQ (reference sequence). CDR3 region: CASSPGQSPDTEAFF. Combining the CDR3 with reference TRBV7-9 and TRBJ1-1 gives the whole variable domain DTGVSQNPRHKITKRGQNVTFRCDPISEHNRLYWYRQTLGQGPEFLTYFQNEAQLEKSRLLSDRFSAERPKGSFSTLEIQRTEQGDSAMYLCASSPGQSPDTEAFFGQGTRLTVV.

The J gene is TRBJ2-3, the V gene TRBV11-2; TCRdb outputs TRBD1, but without DNA this stays unchecked. The CDR3 is 15 residues long. CDR1 and CDR2 from the germline V gene are SGHAT and FQNNGV. Here the CDR3 reads CASSRGTVSTDTQYF.

This chain links TRBV24-1 with TRBJ2-3; TCRdb gives TRBD2 as the D gene, but with no DNA this cannot be confirmed. The germline V gene encodes CDR1 KGHDR and CDR2 SFDVKD. The CDR3 extends over 17 amino acids. The CDR3 loop reads CATSDVTAARLPDTQYF.

This rearrangement joins TRBV6-6 to TRBJ1-1; TCRdb picks TRBD1, but there is no DNA to check that call. Per germline, CDR1 MNHNY and CDR2 SVGAGI (reference sequence). This CDR3 comprises 13 residues. This CDR3 is CASRVRGGTEAFF.

The rearrangement joins TRBV7-9 to TRBJ1-2; TCRdb proposes TRBD1, but this gene call is untestable without DNA. The CDR3 has 14 amino acids. Looked up from germline, CDR1 is SEHNR and CDR2 is FQNEAQ (reference sequence). CDR3 in amino acids: CASSPGQGLDGYTF.

The chain carries TRBV27 and TRBJ1-6; TCRdb proposes TRBD1, but this gene call is untestable without DNA. This CDR3 contains 15 residues. CDR1 is MNHEY, CDR2 SMNVEV, per germline (reference sequence). This chain's CDR3 is CASRSQQGEITPLHF.